The present T cell receptor (beta chain) was sequenced within a study of Ad26.COV2.S vaccination and SARS-CoV-2 variants. Study as a whole: Trial arm assignment for the donor was COV1001 Ad26.COV2.S.

Noted treatment: some 20 received Ad26.COV2.S at low or high dose, single or two shots; about 5 received placebo; per-sample allocation not given. Samples came from day 63 after the first vaccine or placebo injection. Immunization relied on an Ad26 vector, which expressed Wuhan-strain SARS-CoV-2 spike. Sequencing was performed with immunoSEQ multiplex PCR; in TCRdb, only in-frame clones are kept and a portion is missing. The data contain roughly 500,000 clones, roughly 89% of them singletons. CDR3 length equals 16 residues. The J segment lost 4 bases and the V segment lost 7 bases, leaving 8 bases of the junction unmatched. CDR1 LNHDA and CDR2 SQIVND come from the germline V gene (reference sequence).

The origin of this receptor is a person between 18 and 59 years old who received the Ad26.COV2.S COVID-19 vaccine or a placebo. The chain couples TRBV19 to TRBJ2-1; 12 bases align to TRBD2. Sequenced material: peripheral blood, taken in a trial of Ad26.COV2.S vaccine versus placebo. CDR3 loop: CASTPVLAGGYNEQFF. The CDR3 DNA is TGTGCCAGTACCCCCGTTCTAGCGGGAGGGTACAATGAGCAGTTCTTC.